This T cell receptor beta chain originates from a study of T cells in Graves' hyperthyroidism and ophthalmopathy. Patients were excluded for uncontrolled infection, other autoimmune disease, pregnancy or lactation. Amplification of TCR beta CDR3 regions used RNA as the template. First-round RT-PCR targeting the TCR CDR3 was performed with the HTBI primer set. TCRdb re-called the multiplex PCR reads through MiXCR, storing one row per CDR3 protein. The sample consists of hundreds of thousands of distinct CDR3 sequences, around 15% of them appearing once. Per germline, CDR1 SNHLY and CDR2 FYNNEI. The V and J ends lost 2 bases and 0 bases respectively, with 11 bases between them. This CDR3 spans 16 amino acids.

The chain uses TRBV2 and TRBJ1-3; no definite D call. Sequencing input: blood. The TCR comes from a woman younger than 30 with Graves' hyperthyroidism. The CDR3 loop is CASSELAQSSGNTIYF. The CDR3 DNA follows: TGTGCCAGCAGTGAATTGGCACAGAGCTCTGGAAACACCATATATTTT.